This TCR beta chain is drawn from a study of cytomegalovirus exposure and HLA in healthy donors (dated by TCRdb to about 2017). Broadly, across the study: An earlier analysis of about 560 of the donors reported under 300 Gb of sequence data and approximately 120 million unique TCR beta sequences obtained from approximately 180 million T cells. The number of typed donors differed by locus: about 620-640 for A, B, C, DRB1 and DQB1; 500 to 550 for DQA1; 606 for DPA1; and 400 to 480 for DPB1. The study combined high-throughput TCR immunosequencing, statistical association of individual TCRs with disease status, and machine learning to predict cytomegalovirus infection status. Donor age, sex, ethnicity and CMV serostatus were compiled together with the repertoire data. In a later analysis, previously published TCR beta repertoires from about 640 donors were re-analyzed and high-resolution HLA genotyping was added so that TCR occurrence patterns could be studied. Every discovery cohort repertoire had been produced on one sequencing platform. A later genetic analysis took genome-wide SNP genotypes for about three fifths of the 666 donors and used that subset as a discovery cohort. HLA typing included class I and class II loci at four-digit resolution. Rather than drawing on any new phenotypic data, the later analysis identified candidate immune exposures from TCR beta sequences and the way those sequences occurred across donors. Besides the first cohort of more than 650 subjects, a separate validation cohort made up of 120 different subjects was used. Five DR-DQ haplotypes were handled as single units for association and clustering, since linkage in the cohort was strong. The study profiled the T cell repertoires of more than 500 subjects by immunosequencing and related them to cytomegalovirus serostatus. Roughly 290 gigabases of sequencing data and around 85 million unique TCR sequences made up an early release that covered 500 to 700 HLA-typed donors. The aim of the study was to test whether cataloging public T cell receptors could identify signatures of past pathogen exposure. Among roughly 400 genotyped donors of the cohort, an average of roughly 230,000 unique TCR beta nucleotide sequences was sequenced per donor, of which approximately 19% were non-productive. Of the approximately 370 genotyped donors, over 80% were placed in the genetic ancestry cluster associated with self-reported Caucasian donors. To decide whether each TCR beta V gene segment behaved as functional or pseudogenic, an earlier analysis of nearly 600 of the donors relied on high-throughput TCR beta sequencing. General study outcomes and caveats: A later genetic analysis reported fewer N-insertions in productive TCRs among donors in an Asian-associated ancestry cluster than the approximately 700-donor mean. Three of the identified cytomegalovirus-associated TCR beta chains were confirmed in vitro to be specific for cytomegalovirus antigens. In a later analysis, TCR association rates were found to vary across HLA loci, with the most associated TCRs seen for DRB1 alleles and the fewest for HLA-C alleles. An earlier analysis of around 600 of the donors showed that most TCR beta V segments appeared in productive rearrangements either about 90% or about 30% of the time, which broadly matched IMGT annotations. The classifier was reported to diagnose cytomegalovirus status with high specificity and sensitivity in both the original cohort and the validation cohort. Only TCR beta chains were sequenced in this cohort, and the absence of alpha or paired-chain data limited detectable features. Immune exposure information for the cohort was limited to CMV serostatus. Presence/absence analyses assumed roughly uniform sequencing depth across donors, an assumption that may not hold. The earlier analysis of about 600 of the donors excluded approximately 15 rarely observed V segments, including chromosome 9 orphons, because counts were too low. HLA typing was unavailable for some donors at each locus, so association tests used only the typed subset. Some IMGT-functional V segments, including TRBV6-2 and TRBV6-3, could not be distinguished by the 87-base-pair reads and were therefore excluded. V-gene and J-gene trimming of TCR beta chains was associated with a missense DCLRE1C variant in a later genetic analysis, and the association was replicated in an independent cohort. In a later analysis, several top co-occurrence clusters were reported to appear linked to parvovirus B19, influenza, CMV and Epstein-Barr virus. The authors suggested that the approach could potentially be extended to other disease states and immunological phenotypes. Linkage disequilibrium might explain the correlated functional status among segregating V segments, but an unknown experimental factor could not be ruled out. A cluster of highly shared sequence variants was judged likely to represent a technical artifact of the sequencing pipeline. Most TCR sequences were observed very rarely across donors, whereas some public TCRs were present in many individuals. At a false discovery rate of 0.05, a later analysis linked 16,951 TCR beta sequences to specific HLA alleles. In a later analysis, HLA-associated TCR beta chains were found to be more clonally expanded and to have lower generation probabilities than equally common non-associated chains. Assigning TCR associations to individual alleles was difficult when HLA alleles, especially DR and DQ, strongly co-occurred. According to a later analysis, most CMV-associated TCR beta chains appeared to be HLA-restricted, and the HLA associations seemed to be driven largely by CMV exposure. A total of fewer than 200 TCR beta chains were listed by the study as associated with cytomegalovirus. A further reported finding was that TCR beta sequences accurately predicted the HLA-A and HLA-B alleles for most subjects in the first cohort.

In total, 500 to 700 healthy bone marrow donors made up the cohort. At the time of sampling, every cohort member was nominally healthy, though immune exposures that went unrecorded were likely present. The donor tested CMV seropositive and was one of the 289 seropositive cohort members. A peripheral blood sample was provided by each donor, and peripheral blood mononuclear cells were used for TCR beta sequencing. The Qiagen DNeasy Blood Extraction Kit was used to extract genomic DNA from the blood cell samples. The library came from the immunoSEQ multiplex PCR assay. For the multiplex PCR, a mixture combining 60 forward primers for TCR Vbeta segments and 13 reverse primers for TCR Jbeta segments was used. Amplification of the CDR3 region of rearranged TCR beta genes was performed with a multiplex PCR assay on genomic DNA. The Illumina HiSeq System was used to sequence the amplified TCR beta libraries as 87-base-pair reads. Processing in the source paper ran as follows. In a later analysis, tens of millions of unique TCR beta chains were counted across the roughly 670 repertoires, and roughly 11 million of these chains were shared by at least two donors. A nearest-neighbor algorithm error-corrected the raw reads and collapsed the reads into unique sequences, merging closely related sequences to remove PCR and sequencing errors. Alignment of CDR3 sequences to IMGT reference sequences was used to assign V, D and J gene segments. Each retained sequence needed at least a six-nucleotide match to both a V gene segment and a J gene segment. A rearrangement was called productive if the CDR3 had no stop codons and remained in frame with V and J, and every other rearrangement was called non-productive. CDR3 was defined according to IMGT convention as the region running from the second conserved V-encoded cysteine to the conserved J-encoded phenylalanine. In an earlier analysis of around 640 of the donors, sequences lacking an unambiguous match to a single V gene segment were excluded. An earlier analysis of under 750 of the donors called V segments functional above 56.7% productive rearrangements and segregating when the between-donor standard deviation exceeded 5%. A statistical classification framework was built to diagnose cytomegalovirus status from the catalog of TCR beta chain sequences. A later analysis assigned V and J genes by comparing TCR nucleotide sequences with IMGT/GENE-DB human TR gene sequences. A later analysis assigned CDR3 sequences and most-parsimonious VDJ recombination scenarios with the TCRdist pipeline. A later analysis defined each TCR beta chain by its CDR3 amino acid sequence plus V-gene family, and excluded reads lacking a unique V-gene family. A later analysis removed several hundred highly shared, low-generation-probability nucleotide sequences to deal with suspected cross-contamination and a sequencing artifact. A later analysis calculated a clonal expansion index for each public chain from normalized within-repertoire ranks of inferred template counts. In a later analysis, generation probabilities were computed using a VDJ recombination model fitted to out-of-frame rearrangements, and the results were checked against IGoR. A later analysis scored TCR-TCR, TCR-HLA and TCR-CMV co-occurrence with hypergeometric tests, applying a repertoire-size bias correction to TCR pairs. In a later analysis, false discovery rates were estimated by permuting HLA or CMV assignments 20 times. In a later analysis, co-occurring TCRs were grouped using DBSCAN, and TCRdist sequence similarity was added for clustering within HLA-allele-positive subsets. For co-occurrence clustering, repertoires with fewer than 30,000 or more than 120,000 public chains were excluded, along with 5 or 6 repertoires with anomalous nucleotide sharing. TCRdb retrieved this table from immuneACCESS and kept in-frame rearrangements only. Not all clones are present; in checked studies, unresolved V genes account for under half, and no reason is known for the remainder. That table furnishes V, J and clone size, whereas the DNA furnished D and trimming. Here the sample has under 200,000 clones; 84% occur a single time. Clones ranked in the top ten supply roughly 6.7% of the sample.

The CDR1 and CDR2 encoded by the germline V gene are MGHRA and YSYEKL. CDR3 length: 19 amino acids, cysteine to phenylalanine. CDR3 DNA is the only sequence kept; it has 57 bases, read in frame from the first base. Relative to germline, V is missing 1 base and J is missing 3 bases, with 10 bases of the junction outside any gene match. This clone came up a few times. Its antigen specificity is not known. No base-level quality is on record; no much larger clone is a single base apart. The V and J segments used are TRBV4-1 and TRBJ2-7, with TRBD2 identical over 15 junction bases. Sample: PBMCs. The sequence was obtained from a middle-aged man in good health and CMV-seropositive. This receptor has the CDR3 CASSQGEMGLAGGNYEQYF. The DNA sequence is TGCGCCAGCAGCCAAGGGGAGATGGGACTAGCGGGGGGAAACTACGAGCAGTACTTC.